This T cell receptor beta chain was recovered during a study of T-cell memory formation after mild COVID-19. Of note for this clonotype: The antigen is unknown.

General observations from the study: A subset of responding clones appeared in pre-infection memory, suggesting cross-reactive memory joined. Later expanders leaned CD4+, whereas clones that contracted between day 15 and 85 were balanced CD4/CD8. For contracting clones, CD4+ ones sat mainly in CM and EM, CD8+ in EMRA.

From the 5' RACE reads, TCRdb called clonotypes with MiXCR, one entry per CDR3 protein. The sample has a few hundred thousand distinct CDR3 sequences, roughly 8.2% seen once. The receptor was isolated from a young man who had mild COVID-19 (a few samples of this study predate the infection). Cell type and time point are not known. Sequencing used PBMCs or a T cell subset sorted from them (not recorded which).

CDR3 amino acids: CASSPYEGTMDGYTF. CDR3 coding DNA: TGCGCCAGCAGTCCCTATGAGGGGACTATGGATGGCTACACCTTC. This chain links TRBV4-1 with TRBJ1-2, with D tentatively TRBD1 (5 bases). V was pared by 6 bases and J by 6 bases, with 20 bases between. Germline V gives CDR1 MGHRA, CDR2 YSYEKL. This CDR3 has 15 amino acids.